Presented here are 5 T cell receptor beta chains from one specimen sequenced in a study of blood T cell repertoires in COVID-19. Sequencing was performed with immunoSEQ multiplex PCR; in TCRdb, only in-frame clones are kept and a portion is missing. The sample includes approximately 150,000 clones, over 80% of them seen just once. The specimen was peripheral blood. These TCRs come from a woman in her 70s with acute or convalescent COVID-19.

V and J are TRBV6-1 and TRBJ2-7; the match to TRBD1 covers 9 bases. J lost 5 bases, V lost 4 bases, and 12 bases had no gene match. The CDR3 extends over 16 amino acids. Germline CDR1 reads MNHNS; CDR2 reads SASEGT. In nucleotides, the CDR3 is TGTGCCAGCAGTGCGACCGGGACAGGGAATTCCAACGAGCAGTACTTC. Its translation: CASSATGTGNSNEQYF.

This chain joins TRBV9 and TRBJ2-2; 7 bases map to TRBD2. J was trimmed by 7 bases and V by 3 bases; bases with no gene match: 6. This CDR3 is 14 amino acids long. CDR1 is SGDLS and CDR2 is YYNGEE in the germline V gene. The CDR3 sequence is CASSAETSIGELFF. The CDR3 DNA follows: TGTGCCAGCAGCGCGGAGACTAGCATCGGGGAGCTGTTTTTT.

This clone was picked up a small number of times. The gene calls are TRBV6-5 and TRBJ2-1; 8 positions agree with TRBD2. The CDR3 consists of 15 residues. Trimming cost V 6 bases and J 3 bases; bases outside gene matches: 7. In germline, CDR1 is MNHEY, CDR2 SVGAGI. DNA of the CDR3: TGTGCCAGCAGGGGAGCGGGAGAAGACTACAATGAGCAGTTCTTC. It encodes CASRGAGEDYNEQFF.

The chain couples TRBV5-5 to TRBJ2-2; D remains ambiguous. Germline V gives CDR1 SGHKS, CDR2 YYEKEE (reference sequence). With 5 bases removed from V and 0 bases from J, the gap between germline ends came to 20 bases. This CDR3 spans 18 amino acids. CDR3 amino acids: CASRGGQEVSANTGELFF. For the CDR3, the DNA is TGTGCCAGCAGGGGTGGGCAGGAAGTTTCAGCGAACACCGGGGAGCTGTTTTTT.

The V gene is TRBV7-2, the J gene TRBJ2-1; weak D call: TRBD1 (6 bases). This CDR3 contains 16 residues. The germline V gene has CDR1 SGHTA and CDR2 FQGNSA. With 3 bases removed from V and 5 bases from J, the gap between germline ends came to 17 bases. CDR3 DNA: TGTGCCAGCAGCTTTCCAGGGGACGGGTATAACAATGAGCAGTTCTTC. Translation: CASSFPGDGYNNEQFF.